Listed below are T cell receptor beta chains from one sample, sequenced in a study of OX40 agonist ivuxolimab in advanced cancers. Sequencing was performed with immunoSEQ multiplex PCR; in TCRdb, only in-frame clones are kept and a portion is missing. The sample lists about 54,000 clones; about 83% were seen once. This specimen consisted of CD4+ or CD8+ T cells sorted from blood, obtained in a trial of the OX40 agonist ivuxolimab. The receptors come from an adult with an advanced solid tumor such as melanoma, head and neck, liver or kidney cancer. Both conserved end residues are part of each CDR3. The D gene is left open where the match is weak. Expanded clones are given a class, and other clones once, few, many or no size at all.

clone size: NA
J gene: TRBJ2-5
D gene: NA
CDR3 length: 13
V gene: TRBV18
CDR3 protein: CASSRLIQETQYF
CDR3 DNA: TGTGCCAGCTCACGATTGATCCAAGAGACCCAGTACTTC

clone size: NA
J gene: TRBJ1-3
D gene: NA
CDR3 length: 16
V gene: TRBV7-2
CDR3 protein: CASSSLDGNSGNTIYF
CDR3 DNA: TGTGCCAGCAGCTCCTTAGACGGTAACTCTGGAAACACCATATATTTT

clone size: once
J gene: TRBJ2-4
D gene: TRBD2
CDR3 length: 15
V gene: TRBV7-9
CDR3 protein: CASSFWREGENIQYF
CDR3 DNA: TGTGCCAGCAGCTTTTGGCGGGAGGGAGAAAACATTCAGTACTTC

clone size: NA
J gene: TRBJ1-4
D gene: TRBD1
CDR3 length: 16
V gene: TRBV4-2
CDR3 protein: CASRRQGVQGVEKLFF
CDR3 DNA: TGTGCCAGCAGGCGACAGGGGGTACAGGGAGTGGAAAAACTGTTTTTT

clone size: NA
J gene: TRBJ2-5
D gene: NA
CDR3 length: 12
V gene: TRBV5-4
CDR3 protein: CASSLRGETQYF
CDR3 DNA: TGTGCCAGCAGTCTCAGGGGCGAGACCCAGTACTTC

clone size: NA
J gene: TRBJ2-5
D gene: NA
CDR3 length: 13
V gene: TRBV7-6
CDR3 protein: CASSLGHWETQYF
CDR3 DNA: TGTGCCAGCAGCTTAGGCCATTGGGAGACCCAGTACTTC

clone size: NA
J gene: TRBJ1-1
D gene: NA
CDR3 length: 11
V gene: TRBV20-1
CDR3 protein: CSARVSTEAFF
CDR3 DNA: TGCAGTGCTAGAGTCAGCACTGAAGCTTTCTTT

clone size: NA
J gene: TRBJ2-1
D gene: NA
CDR3 length: 15
V gene: TRBV19
CDR3 protein: CASSPEQARGREQFF
CDR3 DNA: TGTGCCAGTAGCCCCGAGCAGGCGAGGGGTCGGGAGCAGTTCTTC

clone size: NA
J gene: TRBJ1-2
D gene: NA
CDR3 length: 13
V gene: TRBV6-5
CDR3 protein: CASSYKGLYGYTF
CDR3 DNA: TGTGCCAGCAGTTACAAGGGTTTGTATGGCTACACCTTC

clone size: NA
J gene: TRBJ2-7
D gene: TRBD2
CDR3 length: 16
V gene: TRBV6-5
CDR3 protein: CASSYSALAGAYEQYF
CDR3 DNA: TGTGCCAGCAGTTATTCAGCCCTAGCGGGAGCCTACGAGCAGTACTTC

clone size: NA
J gene: TRBJ2-4
D gene: NA
CDR3 length: 17
V gene: TRBV19
CDR3 protein: CASSIGQGSLAKNIQYF
CDR3 DNA: TGTGCCAGTAGTATCGGGCAGGGCTCACTAGCCAAAAACATTCAGTACTTC

clone size: NA
J gene: TRBJ2-5
D gene: TRBD2
CDR3 length: 15
V gene: TRBV5-1
CDR3 protein: CASSLESSGSETQYF
CDR3 DNA: TGCGCCAGCAGCTTGGAGTCTAGCGGGAGCGAGACCCAGTACTTC

clone size: NA
J gene: TRBJ2-7
D gene: NA
CDR3 length: 15
V gene: TRBV7-9
CDR3 protein: CASSLTGGPSYEQYF
CDR3 DNA: TGTGCCAGCAGCTTAACCGGGGGTCCTTCCTACGAGCAGTACTTC

clone size: NA
J gene: TRBJ2-1
D gene: NA
CDR3 length: 15
V gene: TRBV29-1
CDR3 protein: CSVSGAPYSYNEQFF
CDR3 DNA: TGCAGCGTGAGTGGAGCCCCTTACTCCTACAATGAGCAGTTCTTC

clone size: NA
J gene: TRBJ2-2
D gene: NA
CDR3 length: 13
V gene: TRBV5-1
CDR3 protein: CASNQGSTGELFF
CDR3 DNA: TGCGCCAGCAACCAGGGGAGCACCGGGGAGCTGTTTTTT

clone size: NA
J gene: TRBJ2-5
D gene: TRBD1
CDR3 length: 13
V gene: TRBV19
CDR3 protein: CASSPTGQETQYF
CDR3 DNA: TGTGCCAGTAGCCCGACAGGGCAAGAGACCCAGTACTTC

clone size: NA
J gene: TRBJ2-7
D gene: NA
CDR3 length: 15
V gene: TRBV18
CDR3 protein: CASSPAGTKTYEQYF
CDR3 DNA: TGTGCCAGCTCACCAGCCGGGACAAAAACCTACGAGCAGTACTTC

clone size: NA
J gene: TRBJ1-1
D gene: NA
CDR3 length: 14
V gene: TRBV19
CDR3 protein: CASSPGHGNTEAFF
CDR3 DNA: TGTGCCAGTAGTCCGGGACACGGGAACACTGAAGCTTTCTTT

clone size: NA
J gene: TRBJ2-1
D gene: NA
CDR3 length: 16
V gene: TRBV11-2
CDR3 protein: CASSPRVAALNNEQFF
CDR3 DNA: TGTGCCAGCAGCCCCAGGGTAGCGGCTCTGAACAATGAGCAGTTCTTC

clone size: NA
J gene: TRBJ1-3
D gene: TRBD1
CDR3 length: 16
V gene: TRBV5-1
CDR3 protein: CASSFGQAISGNTIYF
CDR3 DNA: TGCGCCAGCAGCTTCGGACAGGCGATCTCTGGAAACACCATATATTTT

clone size: few
J gene: TRBJ2-2
D gene: NA
CDR3 length: 14
V gene: TRBV18
CDR3 protein: CASSPEPNTGELFF
CDR3 DNA: TGTGCCAGCTCACCGGAACCGAACACCGGGGAGCTGTTTTTT

clone size: NA
J gene: TRBJ2-1
D gene: NA
CDR3 length: 14
V gene: TRBV11-2
CDR3 protein: CASSLAASANEQFF
CDR3 DNA: TGTGCCAGCAGCTTAGCGGCTAGCGCCAATGAGCAGTTCTTC

clone size: NA
J gene: TRBJ2-1
D gene: TRBD2
CDR3 length: 15
V gene: TRBV5-1
CDR3 protein: CASSLEAGVRNEQFF
CDR3 DNA: TGCGCCAGCAGCTTGGAGGCGGGAGTGAGGAATGAGCAGTTCTTC

clone size: NA
J gene: TRBJ1-1
D gene: NA
CDR3 length: 15
V gene: TRBV6-5
CDR3 protein: CASSYSKAGSTEAFF
CDR3 DNA: TGTGCCAGCAGTTACTCGAAAGCAGGGTCCACTGAAGCTTTCTTT

clone size: NA
J gene: TRBJ2-6
D gene: NA
CDR3 length: 15
V gene: TRBV19
CDR3 protein: CASSIEQPGANVLTF
CDR3 DNA: TGTGCCAGTAGTATCGAACAGCCTGGGGCCAACGTCCTGACTTTC

clone size: once
J gene: TRBJ1-1
D gene: NA
CDR3 length: 12
V gene: TRBV6-6
CDR3 protein: CASSYAGTEAFF
CDR3 DNA: TGTGCCAGCAGTTACGCCGGCACTGAAGCTTTCTTT

clone size: NA
J gene: TRBJ1-2
D gene: TRBD1
CDR3 length: 15
V gene: TRBV5-1
CDR3 protein: CASSLRGQGVYGYTF
CDR3 DNA: TGCGCCAGCAGCTTGAGGGGACAGGGGGTCTATGGCTACACCTTC

clone size: NA
J gene: TRBJ2-1
D gene: TRBD2
CDR3 length: 14
V gene: TRBV19
CDR3 protein: CASSIGEGSDEQFF
CDR3 DNA: TGTGCCAGTAGTATAGGGGAGGGGTCCGATGAGCAGTTCTTC

clone size: NA
J gene: TRBJ2-2
D gene: NA
CDR3 length: 17
V gene: TRBV9
CDR3 protein: CASSSPHVGTNTGELFF
CDR3 DNA: TGTGCCAGCAGCTCCCCCCACGTGGGCACGAACACCGGGGAGCTGTTTTTT

clone size: NA
J gene: TRBJ2-7
D gene: TRBD2
CDR3 length: 13
V gene: TRBV6-5
CDR3 protein: CASNQAGGYEQYF
CDR3 DNA: TGTGCCAGCAACCAAGCGGGAGGGTATGAGCAGTACTTC

clone size: NA
J gene: TRBJ2-2
D gene: NA
CDR3 length: 12
V gene: TRBV19
CDR3 protein: CASNRVTGELFF
CDR3 DNA: TGTGCCAGTAACAGGGTCACCGGGGAGCTGTTTTTT

clone size: NA
J gene: TRBJ1-1
D gene: NA
CDR3 length: 15
V gene: TRBV2
CDR3 protein: CASSEAPAGRPEAFF
CDR3 DNA: TGTGCCAGCAGTGAAGCGCCTGCAGGGAGGCCTGAAGCTTTCTTT

clone size: NA
J gene: TRBJ1-2
D gene: TRBD1
CDR3 length: 13
V gene: TRBV7-9
CDR3 protein: CASSVGQNYGYTF
CDR3 DNA: TGTGCCAGCAGCGTGGGACAGAACTATGGCTACACCTTC

clone size: few
J gene: TRBJ1-2
D gene: NA
CDR3 length: 13
V gene: TRBV28
CDR3 protein: CASSGPGFRGYTF
CDR3 DNA: TGTGCCAGCAGTGGCCCCGGTTTTCGGGGCTACACCTTC

clone size: NA
J gene: TRBJ2-7
D gene: TRBD1
CDR3 length: 15
V gene: TRBV19
CDR3 protein: CASSSSGQGAYEQYF
CDR3 DNA: TGTGCCAGTAGTAGTTCAGGACAGGGGGCTTACGAGCAGTACTTC

clone size: NA
J gene: TRBJ2-7
D gene: TRBD1
CDR3 length: 15
V gene: TRBV28
CDR3 protein: CASSLRGQGSYEQYF
CDR3 DNA: TGTGCCAGCAGCCTTCGGGGACAGGGGTCCTACGAGCAGTACTTC

clone size: once
J gene: TRBJ2-5
D gene: TRBD2
CDR3 length: 17
V gene: TRBV6-1
CDR3 protein: CASSALLTSGVQETQYF
CDR3 DNA: TGTGCCAGCAGTGCTCTCCTGACTAGCGGGGTCCAAGAGACCCAGTACTTC

clone size: once
J gene: TRBJ1-1
D gene: NA
CDR3 length: 13
V gene: TRBV11-3
CDR3 protein: CASSPRGNTEAFF
CDR3 DNA: TGTGCCAGCAGCCCCCGCGGGAACACTGAAGCTTTCTTT

clone size: NA
J gene: TRBJ2-3
D gene: NA
CDR3 length: 17
V gene: TRBV21-1
CDR3 protein: CASSKYGSPTPTDTQYF
CDR3 DNA: TGTGCCAGCAGCAAATACGGGAGCCCCACCCCCACAGATACGCAGTATTTT

clone size: NA
J gene: TRBJ1-5
D gene: TRBD1
CDR3 length: 16
V gene: TRBV6-1
CDR3 protein: CASSETTGAPAQPQHF
CDR3 DNA: TGTGCCAGCAGTGAAACAACAGGGGCCCCCGCTCAGCCCCAGCATTTT

clone size: NA
J gene: TRBJ2-7
D gene: NA
CDR3 length: 17
V gene: TRBV4-1
CDR3 protein: CASSPRIASAQEYEQYF
CDR3 DNA: TGCGCCAGCAGCCCGCGGATAGCTTCGGCCCAGGAGTACGAGCAGTACTTC

clone size: NA
J gene: TRBJ2-1
D gene: NA
CDR3 length: 15
V gene: TRBV5-4
CDR3 protein: CASSLSGSSYNEQFF
CDR3 DNA: TGTGCCAGCAGCTTAAGCGGCAGCTCCTACAATGAGCAGTTCTTC

clone size: once
J gene: TRBJ2-6
D gene: NA
CDR3 length: 11
V gene: TRBV20-1
CDR3 protein: CSVAGANVLTF
CDR3 DNA: TGCAGTGTAGCTGGGGCCAACGTCCTGACTTTC

clone size: once
J gene: TRBJ2-5
D gene: TRBD1
CDR3 length: 14
V gene: TRBV7-9
CDR3 protein: CASSLGTAEETQYF
CDR3 DNA: TGTGCCAGCAGCCTCGGGACAGCTGAAGAGACCCAGTACTTC

clone size: NA
J gene: TRBJ2-1
D gene: NA
CDR3 length: 13
V gene: TRBV9
CDR3 protein: CASSVGTDNEQFF
CDR3 DNA: TGTGCCAGCAGCGTAGGAACAGACAATGAGCAGTTCTTC

clone size: NA
J gene: TRBJ2-5
D gene: TRBD2
CDR3 length: 15
V gene: TRBV28
CDR3 protein: CASSLSGRARETQYF
CDR3 DNA: TGTGCCAGCAGTTTGAGCGGGAGGGCTAGGGAGACCCAGTACTTC

clone size: NA
J gene: TRBJ2-2
D gene: TRBD2
CDR3 length: 16
V gene: TRBV11-2
CDR3 protein: CASSFLGGRTTGELFF
CDR3 DNA: TGTGCCAGCAGCTTCCTGGGCGGGAGAACCACCGGGGAGCTGTTTTTT

clone size: NA
J gene: TRBJ1-3
D gene: NA
CDR3 length: 15
V gene: TRBV5-6
CDR3 protein: CASSSGQLSGNTIYF
CDR3 DNA: TGTGCCAGCAGCTCCGGACAGCTGTCGGGGAACACCATATATTTT

clone size: NA
J gene: TRBJ2-3
D gene: NA
CDR3 length: 16
V gene: TRBV6-1
CDR3 protein: CASSAGPRGGTDTQYF
CDR3 DNA: TGTGCCAGCAGTGCTGGGCCGAGAGGGGGCACAGATACGCAGTATTTT

clone size: NA
J gene: TRBJ1-1
D gene: NA
CDR3 length: 14
V gene: TRBV5-4
CDR3 protein: CASSSQGGDELAFF
CDR3 DNA: TGTGCCAGCAGCAGCCAAGGGGGGGATGAGCTAGCTTTCTTT

clone size: once
J gene: TRBJ1-5
D gene: NA
CDR3 length: 15
V gene: TRBV11-3
CDR3 protein: CASSLGAGMNQPQHF
CDR3 DNA: TGTGCCAGCAGCTTAGGGGCAGGAATGAATCAGCCCCAGCATTTT